This passage covers 26 T cell receptor beta chains from one sample sequenced in a study of blood T cell repertoires in COVID-19 (dated by TCRdb to 2018 to 2020). The library relied on the immunoSEQ multiplex PCR assay. TCRdb holds this immuneACCESS table with in-frame rearrangements only. Some clones are missing; in checked studies, unresolved V genes explain under half, and the rest has no known cause. This sample has 470,000 or so clones in its table, and 70% to 90% of those were observed once. The ten top clones hold approximately 2.9% of the sample. The sample was peripheral blood. The receptor set was obtained from a human donor in a cohort sampled during active COVID-19.

Concerning this clone: The same CDR3 arises from other DNA sequences in this sample as well. V gene TRBV30 combines with J gene TRBJ1-5; tentatively, D is TRBD1 (5 bases). Per germline, CDR1 GTSNPN and CDR2 SVGIG (reference sequence). The CDR3 runs to 12 residues. V shed 3 bases and J shed 5 bases, with 8 bases lying between them. The CDR3 reads CAWRGQDQPQHF. The CDR3, as DNA: TGTGCCTGGAGAGGACAAGATCAGCCCCAGCATTTT.

The chain joins TRBV6-1 to TRBJ2-4; 9 bases line up with TRBD2. This CDR3 spans 13 amino acids. The V and J ends lost 2 bases and 9 bases, in that order; junction bases with no gene match: 2. Germline CDR1 MNHNS, CDR2 SASEGT. The CDR3 nucleotides are TGTGCCAGCAGTGAACTGACTAGCGGCATTCAGTACTTC. This sequence encodes CASSELTSGIQYF.

The gene calls are TRBV19 and TRBJ1-1, with 7 bases matching TRBD1. Germline CDR1 LNHDA, CDR2 SQIVND (reference sequence). This CDR3 contains 14 residues. With V trimmed by 10 bases and J by 5 bases, 13 bases remained unmatched. CDR3 sequence reads: CATERQGSVTEAFF. In nucleotides, the CDR3 is TGTGCCACCGAACGACAGGGAAGTGTGACTGAAGCTTTCTTT. The entire variable domain, with the rest obtained from reference TRBV19 and TRBJ1-1, is as follows: DGGITQSPKYLFRKEGQNVTLSCEQNLNHDAMYWYRQDPGQGLRLIYYSQIVNDFQKGDIAEGYSVSREKKESFPLTVTSAQKNPTAFYLCATERQGSVTEAFFGQGTRLTVV.

This chain connects TRBV2 to TRBJ2-7; D is undetermined. With 4 bases removed from V and 9 bases from J, the gap between germline ends came to 16 bases. Germline-derived CDR1 and CDR2 are SNHLY and FYNNEI. The CDR3 is 13 residues long. The CDR3 DNA reads as TGTGCCAGCAGTGGACAACTGATCTCTGGGCAGTACTTC. It yields the protein CASSGQLISGQYF. Based on the CDR3 plus reference TRBV2 and TRBJ2-7, the full variable domain is EPEVTQTPSHQVTQMGQEVILRCVPISNHLYFYWYRQILGQKVEFLVSFYNNEISEKSEIFDDQFSVERPDGSNFTLKIRSTKLEDSAMYFCASSGQLISGQYFGPGTRLTVT.

A single count supports this clone. V usage is TRBV11-2 and J usage is TRBJ1-6; possibly TRBD1 for D (5 bases). Trimming stripped 0 bases from V and 1 base from J, with 10 bases between. CDR3 length equals 17 residues. Germline lookup yields CDR1 SGHAT and CDR2 FQNNGV. The CDR3 nucleotides read TGTGCCAGCAGCTTAGATCCGGGGGGGTCCTATAATTCACCCCTCCACTTT. The encoded protein is CASSLDPGGSYNSPLHF.

The CDR3 protein is CASNQGGGRAPDTQYF. In nucleotides, the CDR3 is TGTGCCAGCAACCAAGGGGGCGGGAGGGCTCCAGATACGCAGTATTTT. The rearrangement joins TRBV7-3 to TRBJ2-3; TRBD2 agrees at 9 bases. Looked up from germline, CDR1 is SGHTA and CDR2 is FQGTGA. The junction had 12 bases not matched to a gene; V was cut back by 7 bases and J by 4 bases. The CDR3 extends over 16 amino acids.

CDR3 in DNA: TGTGCCACCCAGGGAAGGGGCCACGAGCAGTACTTC. This translates into CATQGRGHEQYF. V gene TRBV2 combines with J gene TRBJ2-7; weak D call: TRBD1 (5 bases). With 10 bases removed from V and 5 bases from J, the gap between germline ends came to 15 bases. The germline V gene encodes CDR1 SNHLY and CDR2 FYNNEI. CDR3 length: 12 amino acids. The complete variable domain, with remaining parts taken from reference TRBV2 and TRBJ2-7, reads EPEVTQTPSHQVTQMGQEVILRCVPISNHLYFYWYRQILGQKVEFLVSFYNNEISEKSEIFDDQFSVERPDGSNFTLKIRSTKLEDSAMYFCATQGRGHEQYFGPGTRLTVT.

The chain uses TRBV6-1 and TRBJ1-3; D may be TRBD1 (6 bases). The CDR3 contains 16 residues. Germline CDR1 reads MNHNS; CDR2 reads SASEGT. V was cut by 3 bases and J by 0 bases, with 12 bases left in between. CDR3 coding DNA: TGTGCCAGCAGTGACCAGGGGCCGAGCTCTGGAAACACCATATATTTT. Translating gives CASSDQGPSSGNTIYF.

This chain uses TRBV7-9 with TRBJ1-1; tentative D call: TRBD1 (5 bases). This CDR3 has 15 residues. Deletions cut 2 bases from V and 5 bases from J, with 15 bases between. Germline V CDR1 and CDR2: SEHNR, FQNEAQ (reference sequence). CDR3 sequence: CASSLLAGRVTEAFF. CDR3 DNA sequence: TGTGCCAGCAGCTTATTGGCCGGCAGGGTGACTGAAGCTTTCTTT.

CDR3 bases: TGTGCCAGCAGCTTCCAGAATGAGCAGTTCTTC. It is translated as CASSFQNEQFF. V usage is TRBV11-2 and J usage is TRBJ2-1; the D is unclear. The CDR3 is 11 residues long. The germline CDR1 and CDR2 sequences are SGHAT and FQNNGV. V was trimmed by 3 bases and J by 7 bases, leaving 4 bases between them.

The chain uses TRBV30 and TRBJ1-2; D gene unclear. Germline V gene data show CDR1 as GTSNPN and CDR2 as SVGIG (reference sequence). V lost 3 bases, J lost 2 bases, and 10 bases lay in between. There are 13 residues in the CDR3. The CDR3 reads CAWSVRWNYGYTF. DNA of the CDR3: TGTGCCTGGAGCGTCAGGTGGAACTATGGCTACACCTTC. Drawing the rest from reference TRBV30 and TRBJ1-2, the complete variable domain is SQTIHQWPATLVQPVGSPLSLECTVEGTSNPNLYWYRQAAGRGLQLLFYSVGIGQISSEVPQNLSASRPQDRQFILSSKKLLLSDSGFYLCAWSVRWNYGYTFGSGTRLTVV.

This clone was seen a single time. The chain links TRBV10-3 to TRBJ1-2; perhaps TRBD1 as D (5 bases). This CDR3 region has 15 residues. Germline V gives CDR1 ENHRY, CDR2 SYGVKD. V lost 0 bases to trimming and J lost 5 bases, with 13 bases between them. The CDR3 region is CAISESGRVRYGYTF. CDR3 nucleotide sequence: TGTGCCATCAGTGAGTCAGGCAGGGTGAGATATGGCTACACCTTC.

The chain is built from TRBV6-2 or TRBV6-3 and TRBJ2-5, with 9 positions matching TRBD2. Trimming removed 0 bases from V and 4 bases from J; junction bases left unmatched: 12. CDR1 is MNHEY and CDR2 is SVGEGT in the germline V gene. The CDR3 has 18 residues. CDR3 nucleotides: TGTGCCAGCAGTTACTCCCTCGGGGCGGGAGGGCCGCGAGAGACCCAGTACTTC. Residues: CASSYSLGAGGPRETQYF.

This sequence joins TRBV6-5 and TRBJ2-7; 13 bases are shared with TRBD2. The CDR3 runs 15 residues. V lost 9 bases, J lost 5 bases, and 10 bases stayed unmatched. Germline V CDR1 and CDR2: MNHEY, SVGAGI. CDR3 in amino acids: CASQTPGLAGHEQYF. The CDR3 coding sequence is TGTGCCAGTCAAACTCCGGGACTAGCGGGACACGAGCAGTACTTC.

The gene calls are TRBV5-4 and TRBJ2-7; a possible D gene is TRBD2 (6 bases). From germline, CDR1 is SGHNT and CDR2 YYREEE (reference sequence). The CDR3 covers 19 residues. V was shortened by 3 bases and J by 4 bases, with 29 bases between the two germline ends. The CDR3 loop is CASSSATPISGSLLYEQYF. In nucleotides, the CDR3 is TGTGCCAGCAGCTCCGCCACACCGATAAGCGGGTCCCTATTGTACGAGCAGTACTTC. Drawing the rest from reference TRBV5-4 and TRBJ2-7, the complete variable domain is ETGVTQSPTHLIKTRGQQVTLRCSSQSGHNTVSWYQQALGQGPQFIFQYYREEENGRGNFPPRFSGLQFPNYSSELNVNALELDDSALYLCASSSATPISGSLLYEQYFGPGTRLTVT.

J is TRBJ2-7 and V is TRBV5-8; 10 positions match TRBD1. This CDR3 contains 17 residues. V dropped 5 bases and J dropped 3; count of bases not matched to a gene: 14. The germline V gene has CDR1 SGHTS and CDR2 YDEGEE. CDR3 DNA: TGTGCCAGCAGTCACCGGCCAGGGACAGGGGTTTTCTACGAGCAGTACTTC. Encoded protein: CASSHRPGTGVFYEQYF.

V usage is TRBV30 and J usage is TRBJ1-2; 8 bases line up with TRBD1. The length of the CDR3 is 16 residues. V gave up 2 bases and J gave up 5 bases; unmatched junction bases: 13. Germline V gene sequence: CDR1 GTSNPN, CDR2 SVGIG (reference sequence). CDR3 in amino acids: CAWSRDRTNLGYGYTF. CDR3 DNA: TGTGCCTGGAGTCGGGACAGGACTAACCTGGGGTATGGCTACACCTTC.

This chain uses TRBV6-2 or TRBV6-3 with TRBJ2-5; 13 bases line up with TRBD2. CDR3 length: 16 residues. V trimming: 4 bases; J trimming: 5 bases; junction bases outside the gene matches: 7. CDR1 is MNHEY, CDR2 SVGEGT, per germline. This CDR3 reads CASSFQGLAGDETQYF. The CDR3 DNA reads TGTGCCAGCAGTTTCCAAGGACTAGCGGGAGACGAGACCCAGTACTTC.

A few counts support this clone. The chain links TRBV15 to TRBJ1-5; 9 bases match TRBD1. Germline V gives CDR1 LNHNV, CDR2 YYDKDF (reference sequence). CDR3 size: 15 residues. The V and J ends lost 3 bases and 7 bases, in that order; junction bases with no gene match: 7. The CDR3 region has the DNA TGTGCCACCAGCAGGAACGACAGGGGGTTGCAGCCCCAGCATTTT. It translates to CATSRNDRGLQPQHF. The full variable domain, with the rest looked up from reference TRBV15 and TRBJ1-5, is DAMVIQNPRYQVTQFGKPVTLSCSQTLNHNVMYWYQQKSSQAPKLLFHYYDKDFNNEADTPDNFQSRRPNTSFCFLDIRSPGLGDTAMYLCATSRNDRGLQPQHFGDGTRLSIL.

The J gene is TRBJ2-7, the V gene TRBV3-1 (or the pseudogene TRBV3-2), with D possibly TRBD2 on 5 matching bases. CDR3 length equals 13 residues. Trimming pared 1 base from V and 7 bases from J, leaving 11 bases between. CDR1 LGHDT and CDR2 YNNKEL come from the germline V gene (reference sequence). The CDR3 region is CASSQGTDLEQYF. As DNA, the CDR3 is TGTGCCAGCAGCCAAGGGACTGATCTGGAGCAGTACTTC.

This chain connects TRBV7-9 to TRBJ1-1, with 7 bases lining up with TRBD1. CDR1 is SEHNR, CDR2 FQNEAQ, per germline (reference sequence). The junction had 9 bases not matched to a gene; V was cut back by 4 bases and J by 4 bases. This CDR3 has 15 residues. CDR3 nucleotides: TGTGCCAGCAGCTCCAACCACAGGGGCTCCACTGAAGCTTTCTTT. This encodes CASSSNHRGSTEAFF.

This clone was found once. J is TRBJ2-3 and V is TRBV12-5, with D perhaps TRBD2 (5 bases). Between the trimmed V and J ends, which lost 3 bases and 6 bases, there was a span of 19 bases. This CDR3 contains 16 residues. CDR1 is LGHNT and CDR2 is FRNRAP in the germline V gene. For the CDR3, the DNA is TGTGCTAGTGGTTTCTATGGGCGGCCAGGCGGGGATACGCAGTATTTT. This encodes CASGFYGRPGGDTQYF. Full variable domain (rest looked up from reference TRBV12-5 and TRBJ2-3): DARVTQTPRHKVTEMGQEVTMRCQPILGHNTVFWYRQTMMQGLELLAYFRNRAPLDDSGMPKDRFSAEMPDATLATLKIQPSEPRDSAVYFCASGFYGRPGGDTQYFGPGTRLTVL.

The genes are TRBV15 and TRBJ1-2, with D possibly being TRBD1 (5 bases). Germline V gene data show CDR1 as LNHNV and CDR2 as YYDKDF (reference sequence). Trimming left V 1 base short and J 7 bases short, with 16 bases between. The CDR3 extends over 15 amino acids. The CDR3 region is CATSRGGYPVGGYTF. CDR3 bases: TGTGCCACCAGCAGAGGGGGCTACCCGGTCGGTGGCTACACCTTC.

V usage is TRBV30 and J usage is TRBJ1-1, with 8 bases identical to TRBD1. The CDR3 extends over 16 amino acids. The germline gives CDR1 GTSNPN, CDR2 SVGIG (reference sequence). V lost 2 bases, J lost 1 base, and 9 bases stayed unmatched. CDR3 loop: CAWSRGPGTGNTEAFF. CDR3 nucleotide sequence: TGTGCCTGGAGTAGGGGGCCCGGGACAGGGAACACTGAAGCTTTCTTT.

The chain is built from TRBV2 and TRBJ2-7; a possible D gene is TRBD2 (5 bases). V was shortened by 11 bases and J by 7 bases, with 27 bases between the two germline ends. From germline, CDR1 is SNHLY and CDR2 FYNNEI. The CDR3 spans 15 residues. CDR3 nucleotides: TGTGCCTTCCCAACGAACGGACTGGACCTCCGAGAGCAGTACTTC. It specifies CAFPTNGLDLREQYF.

The chain recombines TRBV28 with TRBJ2-7; 11 bases match TRBD2. The germline V gene has CDR1 MDHEN and CDR2 SYDVKM. This CDR3 is built from 16 residues. With 4 bases clipped from V and 3 bases from J, the junction kept 8 bases outside the gene matches. The CDR3 DNA follows: TGTGCCAGCAGTTCTGGACTAGCGGGTCTGGGCTACGAGCAGTACTTC. It is translated as CASSSGLAGLGYEQYF.